These T cell receptor beta chains were read from a single sample in a study of PD-1 blockade in classical Hodgkin lymphoma. Measured with immunoSEQ multiplex PCR; TCRdb has only the in-frame clones, and not every one. The sample holds fewer than 80,000 clones, about 64% seen once. Sequencing was performed on peripheral blood mononuclear cells (PBMCs), taken before the second cycle of nivolumab. The source of these receptors is a human donor with classical Hodgkin lymphoma. CDR3s include the opening cysteine and the closing phenylalanine or tryptophan. Fields, in order: D gene, J gene, clone size, V gene, CDR3 DNA, CDR3 protein. A D gene is named only where the DNA matches it firmly. Size is omitted from some rows. Given values are once, few, many or a class for expanded clones.

TRBD1 TRBJ2-3 NA TRBV9 TGTGCCAGCAGCCCATCGACAGGGAAAAGCACAGATACGCAGTATTTT CASSPSTGKSTDTQYF
NA TRBJ1-5 NA TRBV28 TGTGCCAGCAGTTTACGTGTTATGTTATTTTCTTTTTTT CASSLRVMLFSFF
TRBD1 TRBJ1-1 NA TRBV7-9 TGTGCCAGCAGCTCGACAGGGTCTAACACTGAAGCTTTCTTT CASSSTGSNTEAFF
NA TRBJ2-5 once TRBV9 TGTGCCAGCAGCGGGTCCCCGACGCGGGTTGAGACCCAGTACTTC CASSGSPTRVETQYF
TRBD2 TRBJ2-3 NA TRBV7-9 TGTGCCAGCAGCCAGGAGGGACTAGGGCTCTCAGATACGCAGTATTTT CASSQEGLGLSDTQYF
NA TRBJ2-2 NA TRBV29-1 TGCAGCGCCACCCCCGAGGGAGCAGGGAATAGAGGGGAGCTGTTTTTT CSATPEGAGNRGELFF
NA TRBJ2-1 few TRBV11-2 TGTGCCAGCAGCCCTGGACTTGCCCATGAGCAGTTCTTC CASSPGLAHEQFF
NA TRBJ2-1 NA TRBV7-8 TGTGCCAGCAGCTTAAACACACAGAATGAGCAGTTCTTC CASSLNTQNEQFF
TRBD1 TRBJ1-2 NA TRBV7-9 TGTGCCAGCAGCACAACGACAGGGTACTATGGCTACACCTTC CASSTTTGYYGYTF
NA TRBJ2-1 NA TRBV7-8 TGTGCCAGCAGCTTAGCCGGACCCCGATTCAATGAGCAGTTCTTC CASSLAGPRFNEQFF
TRBD1 TRBJ1-2 few TRBV19 TGTGCCAGTAGTGATCGGACAGGCCTGAGCTACACCTTC CASSDRTGLSYTF
TRBD1 TRBJ1-1 NA TRBV28 TGTGCCAGCACCCAACAGGGGGCGAGCACTGAAGCTTTCTTT CASTQQGASTEAFF
TRBD1 TRBJ1-2 NA TRBV27 TGTGCCAGCAGTCACCACCGGGACAGGGCTATTGGCTACACCTTC CASSHHRDRAIGYTF
TRBD1 TRBJ2-6 NA TRBV19 TGTGCCAGTACTCCGGGACAGGGTTTGGGGGGGGCCAACGTCCTGACTTTC CASTPGQGLGGANVLTF
NA TRBJ2-1 NA TRBV7-2 TGTGCCAGCAGCTTAGCGCGGTTGCGGGGTGGTTCCTACAATGAGCAGTTCTTC CASSLARLRGGSYNEQFF
NA TRBJ2-1 NA TRBV4-1 TGCGCCAGCAGCCAAGCCAGCGGGCTAAGCTCCTACAATGAGCAGTTCTTC CASSQASGLSSYNEQFF
NA TRBJ2-1 NA TRBV27 TGTGCCAGCTCCCCCTCCTACAATGAGCAGTTCTTC CASSPSYNEQFF
TRBD2 TRBJ2-1 once TRBV10-1 TGCGCCAGTTCCCTGAGCGGGAGTTTAAGCAATGAGCAGTTCTTC CASSLSGSLSNEQFF
NA TRBJ1-1 NA TRBV28 TGTGCCAGCGGTTACCGGGCCCCTTCTGAAGCTTTCTTT CASGYRAPSEAFF
NA TRBJ1-1 once TRBV27 TGTGCCAGCAGTTCCTCGGGGCCGTTCACTGAAGCTTTCTTT CASSSSGPFTEAFF
TRBD1 TRBJ1-1 NA TRBV5-8 TGTGCCAGCAGCTCGAGATTTAAGGGACAGGGAGGCACTGAAGCTTTCTTT CASSSRFKGQGGTEAFF
NA TRBJ2-7 NA TRBV21-1 TGTGCCAGCACCCGACAGGGCCCGAGGAACGAGCAGTACTTC CASTRQGPRNEQYF
TRBD1 TRBJ1-1 many TRBV27 TGTGCCAGCAGACCGGGACAGGGGGCAGCTGAAGCTTTCTTT CASRPGQGAAEAFF
NA TRBJ2-3 NA TRBV25-1 TGTGCCAGCCGCACCACAGGTCCAGATACGCAGTATTTT CASRTTGPDTQYF
NA TRBJ2-5 few TRBV13 TGTGCCAGCAGCTTAGCGGTCGGCCAAGAGACCCAGTACTTC CASSLAVGQETQYF
TRBD1 TRBJ2-7 few TRBV7-9 TGTGCCAGCAGCCCGGGACAGGGGGCGAAAGAGCAGTACTTC CASSPGQGAKEQYF
TRBD1 TRBJ1-6 NA TRBV6-1 TGTGCCAGCACGGGACAGGCAATGGGAAAGCTCCACTTT CASTGQAMGKLHF
NA TRBJ2-3 NA TRBV20-1 TGCAGTGCTAGAGAGGCAGATACGCAGTATTTT CSAREADTQYF
NA TRBJ2-2 once TRBV5-1 TGCGCCAGCAGCTCAAGATTACAGGGTACAACCGGGGAGCTGTTTTTT CASSSRLQGTTGELFF
NA TRBJ1-1 NA TRBV18 TGTGCCAGCTCACCAGCTCCAGGGGACACTGAAGCTTTCTTT CASSPAPGDTEAFF
NA TRBJ2-7 NA TRBV9 TGTGCCAGCAGTCGAAAGACAGGCTACGAGCAGTACTTC CASSRKTGYEQYF
TRBD2 TRBJ2-2 few TRBV5-5 TGTGCCAGCACCCTATTAGCGGGACGGACCGGGGAGCTGTTTTTT CASTLLAGRTGELFF
TRBD2 TRBJ2-3 NA TRBV7-9 TGTGCCAGCAGCTCCCTGACTAGCGGGGAGACAGATACGCAGTATTTT CASSSLTSGETDTQYF
NA TRBJ1-1 NA TRBV5-1 TGCGCCAGCAGCTTGGAGGGAGGGGCGGACACTGAAGCTTTCTTT CASSLEGGADTEAFF
NA TRBJ2-3 NA TRBV21-1 TGTGCCAGCAGCAAAGACCAGGGGAGGACAGATACGCAGTATTTT CASSKDQGRTDTQYF
NA TRBJ1-2 NA TRBV7-2 TGTGCCAGCGGGACCGGACTAAACTATGGCTACACCTTC CASGTGLNYGYTF
NA TRBJ1-2 NA TRBV28 TGTGCCAGCAGTTTAGGGGACAAATGGGGGGGCTACACCTTC CASSLGDKWGGYTF
NA TRBJ2-5 NA TRBV5-4 TGTGCCAGCAGCTTGCAGGGACTTCAGTACTTC CASSLQGLQYF
NA TRBJ2-1 few TRBV7-9 TGTGCCAGCAGCTTCGCCGACCCGGCCAATGAGCAGTTCTTC CASSFADPANEQFF
NA TRBJ1-2 once TRBV19 TGTGCCAGTAGTTCCCGAGGGGGCTACACCTTC CASSSRGGYTF
TRBD1 TRBJ1-1 few TRBV12-5 TGTGCTAGTGGTTCGGTCGGGACAGTTAACACTGAAGCTTTCTTT CASGSVGTVNTEAFF
NA TRBJ1-1 NA TRBV30 TGTGCCTGGAGTGTACAGAGGTTCTCTGAAGCTTTCTTT CAWSVQRFSEAFF
NA TRBJ2-1 few TRBV5-1 TGCGCCAGCAGCTTGTCAGGAGAGTACAATGAGCAGTTCTTC CASSLSGEYNEQFF
TRBD2 TRBJ2-2 NA TRBV27 TGTGCCAGCAGTTTAGCGGGGGGGTACACCGGGGAGCTGTTTTTT CASSLAGGYTGELFF
NA TRBJ1-3 once TRBV27 TGTGCCAGCAGTGTGGGGCAGGGAGGAAACACCATATATTTT CASSVGQGGNTIYF
NA TRBJ1-2 NA TRBV19 TGTGCCAGTAGTATCGCGACAGTCTTCACGGCTAACTATGGCTACACCTTC CASSIATVFTANYGYTF
TRBD1 TRBJ2-7 few TRBV5-6 TGTGCCAGCAGCTTCGGGACAGGGGGCGACGAGCAGTACTTC CASSFGTGGDEQYF
NA TRBJ2-2 few TRBV5-6 TGTGCCAGCAGCCGTATCGGGGTATTTAACACCGGGGAGCTGTTTTTT CASSRIGVFNTGELFF
NA TRBJ2-7 NA TRBV6-5 TGTGCCAGCAGTTACGGGCGGATAATGTACTTC CASSYGRIMYF
TRBD2 TRBJ2-3 once TRBV7-9 TGTGCCAGCAGCTTAGCGAGCGGGGGCACAGATACGCAGTATTTT CASSLASGGTDTQYF
TRBD1 TRBJ1-1 NA TRBV7-6 TGTGCCAGCAGCTCCCGACAGGGAAAGAGCACTGAAGCTTTCTTT CASSSRQGKSTEAFF
TRBD2 TRBJ2-7 NA TRBV29-1 TGCAGCGTTGGCCGGGGACTAGCGGGAGGGTCTAGCTCCTACGAGCAGTACTTC CSVGRGLAGGSSSYEQYF
TRBD2 TRBJ2-7 once TRBV2 TGTGCCAGCTCCCTAGCGGGAGGGCCCTACGAGCAGTACTTC CASSLAGGPYEQYF
TRBD1 TRBJ1-1 NA TRBV2 TGTGCCAGCAGCGGAACGGTGGAGGGGGCCACTGAAGCTTTCTTT CASSGTVEGATEAFF
NA TRBJ1-2 NA TRBV2 TGTGCCAGCAGTGAATGGGGTCGGGCAGATGGCTACACCTTC CASSEWGRADGYTF
TRBD2 TRBJ2-1 NA TRBV5-1 TGCGCCAGCAGCTGGGGGGGACTAGCGGGAGGGTCCTATGAGCAGTTCTTC CASSWGGLAGGSYEQFF
NA TRBJ1-1 NA TRBV5-1 TGCGCCAGCAGCTTGTTTGCGAACACTGAAGCTTTCTTT CASSLFANTEAFF
NA TRBJ2-7 once TRBV5-1 TGCGCCAGCAGGACTATGGGGTCTGGGGGAGAGCAGTACTTC CASRTMGSGGEQYF
NA TRBJ1-1 NA TRBV7-8 TGTGCCAGCAGCGAGACTTGGACTGAAGCTTTCTTT CASSETWTEAFF